This T cell receptor (beta chain) was recovered during a study of blood T cell repertoires in COVID-19. Study as a whole: Samples representing acute and convalescent COVID-19 were sourced from the United States, Italy and Spain. The analysed material was cDNA or gDNA that came from T cells, B-cell-depleted T cells, or PBMCs.

CDR1 MNHNS and CDR2 SASEGT come from the germline V gene. Losses at the gene ends were 3 bases for V and 4 bases for J; bases not matched to a gene: 6. The length of the CDR3 is 16 residues. In the source study's methods: By means of reference gene primer amplification, nucleated cell counts were estimated. TCRdb's table, derived via immunoSEQ multiplex PCR, lists solely in-frame clones and lacks some. V, J and clone size derive from that table, while D and trimming were established from the DNA sequence. The table shows over 100,000 clones, with approximately 84% occurring only once. The sequence was obtained from a man between 40 and 49 years old with acute or convalescent COVID-19. The chain recombines TRBV6-1 with TRBJ2-4; 10 bases agree with TRBD2. The specimen was peripheral blood. The CDR3 sequence: CASSDIAGGLKNIQYF. The CDR3 DNA reads as TGTGCCAGCAGTGACATAGCGGGAGGATTAAAAAACATTCAGTACTTC.